Here is one T cell receptor (beta chain) with its context. Its cognate antigen has yet to be identified. The sample holds no much larger clone one base away, and base qualities are not on file. These data are taken from a study of T cell responses to AZD1222 COVID-19 vaccine (dated by TCRdb to about 2021). Background for the entire study: TCR sequencing was performed for more than 230 trial participants, of whom roughly 200 were given two doses of AZD1222 and some 26 were given two doses of MenACWY control vaccine. Trial participants were enrolled into age subgroups of 18-55, 56-69 and 70-plus years, which contained around 140, 26 and 57 TCR-sequenced participants, respectively. The paper's findings and limits, for the study overall: A significant rise in spike-specific TCR breadth and depth was observed after two AZD1222 doses relative to day 0 and relative to MenACWY recipients. Because no day 14 peak-response samples were available, repertoires were characterized only after the peak T cell response. Vaccine-associated CD4 TCRs spanned the whole spike protein, with dominant responses in regions 160-218 and 743-854. Participants were mostly white British, with more females than males. The authors suggested clonal diversity may have been underestimated. The 56-69-year group was small, and its depth increase did not reach significance, likely because of low power. Only six or seven AZD1222 recipients were SARS-CoV-2 seropositive at baseline, limiting conclusions about previously exposed vaccinees. Reportedly, close to half of the unique spike-specific TCRs recognized epitopes lying outside the regions that are mutated in the B.1.351 and B.1.1.7 variants.

What this sample's time point label stands for: about 28 days (+/-7) after the second vaccine dose. Because spike-specific TCR depth and breadth did not differ between the two schedules, AZD1222 recipients who got a second dose at roughly 4 weeks were pooled with those who got a second dose at roughly 12 weeks. The vaccinee samples were drawn from two UK trials, COV001 and COV002, one of which was a single-blind randomized controlled phase 2/3 trial testing AZD1222 (ChAdOx1 nCoV-19) in healthy adults. Trial participant PBMC samples were collected at day 0 and day 28 after the second dose for TCRbeta chain sequencing. The germline V gene (reference sequence) provides CDR1 LNHNV and CDR2 YYDKDF. The CDR3 runs 15 residues from the cysteine to the phenylalanine. Only CDR3 DNA is held: 45 bases, read in frame from base 1. V ends up 3 bases short and J 8 bases short, with an unmatched junction base count of 8.

The CDR3 regions of human TCRbeta chains were subjected to immunosequencing. As for the original processing: TCRs in the repertoires were compared against a reference library of SARS-CoV-2-specific TCRs that had been generated with the MIRA antigen-specificity platform. Breadth was defined as the fraction of unique TCRs that were SARS-CoV-2-associated. Depth was defined as the fraction of total T cells that were SARS-CoV-2-associated. Each spike-specific TCR was assigned to its reactive spike region and to a CD4 or CD8 class using the MIRA data. Log10-transformed breadth and depth values were compared by one-way ANOVA with Sidak's multiple comparisons tests. TCRdb holds this immuneACCESS table with in-frame rearrangements only. Some clones are missing; in checked studies, unresolved V genes explain under half, and the rest has no known cause. That table furnishes V, J and clone size, whereas the DNA furnished D and trimming. This sample gives over 130,000 clones in total; around 91% of them show up just once. The ten largest account for roughly 10% of the sample.

Sample: peripheral blood, taken 28 days after the second AZD1222 dose. The TCR originated in an adult who received the AZD1222 COVID-19 vaccine. Recombination joined TRBV15 with TRBJ1-4, with 8 bases aligning to TRBD1. The CDR3 sequence is CATSSADREREKLFF. The sequence in DNA is TGTGCCACCAGCAGCGCGGACAGGGAGCGGGAAAAACTGTTTTTT. Reference TRBV15 and TRBJ1-4 genes cover what lies past the CDR3, so the full variable domain is DAMVIQNPRYQVTQFGKPVTLSCSQTLNHNVMYWYQQKSSQAPKLLFHYYDKDFNNEADTPDNFQSRRPNTSFCFLDIRSPGLGDTAMYLCATSSADREREKLFFGSGTQLSVL.